Below are 16 T cell receptor beta chains sequenced from a single sample in a study of blood T cell repertoires in COVID-19. Profiled with immunoSEQ multiplex PCR; TCRdb holds only in-frame clones, not every one. The data show some 65,000 clones, about 93% seen once. The sequenced sample consisted of peripheral blood. The receptors derive from a man aged 65 to 85 with active COVID-19.

The chain employs TRBV3-1 (or the pseudogene TRBV3-2) and TRBJ2-5; possible D gene TRBD2, 6 bases. V was cut by 3 bases and J by 5 bases, with 19 bases left in between. The CDR3 totals 16 residues. Germline V CDR1 and CDR2: LGHDT, YNNKEL (reference sequence). DNA of the CDR3: TGTGCCAGCAGCCAGGGCCCCCTCCGAGGAGGGGAGACCCAGTACTTC. Its protein is CASSQGPLRGGETQYF.

The chain has TRBV19 and TRBJ2-2, with D unclear. Germline V gene sequence: CDR1 LNHDA, CDR2 SQIVND (reference sequence). The CDR3 extends over 12 amino acids. V shed 3 bases and J shed 6 bases, with 5 bases lying between them. CDR3 residues: CASSIYPGELFF. CDR3 nucleotide sequence: TGTGCCAGTAGTATTTATCCCGGGGAGCTGTTTTTT. The variable domain in full, completed from reference TRBV19 and TRBJ2-2, reads DGGITQSPKYLFRKEGQNVTLSCEQNLNHDAMYWYRQDPGQGLRLIYYSQIVNDFQKGDIAEGYSVSREKKESFPLTVTSAQKNPTAFYLCASSIYPGELFFGEGSRLTVL.

The chain is built from TRBV5-4 and TRBJ2-1, with 15 bases that match TRBD2. V lost 7 bases and J lost 9; bases outside the gene matches: 11. This CDR3 region has 16 residues. Looked up from germline, CDR1 is SGHNT and CDR2 is YYREEE (reference sequence). The CDR3 loop reads CASVAQGLAGGGEQFF. CDR3 nucleotide sequence: TGTGCCAGCGTGGCCCAGGGACTAGCGGGGGGAGGTGAGCAGTTCTTC. The full variable domain, in which reference TRBV5-4 and TRBJ2-1 provide the parts outside the CDR3, is ETGVTQSPTHLIKTRGQQVTLRCSSQSGHNTVSWYQQALGQGPQFIFQYYREEENGRGNFPPRFSGLQFPNYSSELNVNALELDDSALYLCASVAQGLAGGGEQFFGPGTRLTVL.

The chain combines TRBV7-7 with TRBJ2-1; 15 bases are shared with TRBD2. V gave up 5 bases and J gave up 4 bases; unmatched junction bases: 6. This CDR3 has 17 residues. Germline-derived CDR1 and CDR2 are SSHAT and FNYEAQ (reference sequence). CDR3 in DNA: TGTGCCAGCAGCACCGGACTAGCGGGGGGGCCTTACAATGAGCAGTTCTTC. The encoded protein is CASSTGLAGGPYNEQFF.

The V call is TRBV4-1, the J call TRBJ2-3; tentative D call: TRBD2 (6 bases). The V gene lost 5 bases and the J gene lost 4 bases, with 13 bases spanning the gap. The germline CDR1 and CDR2 sequences are MGHRA and YSYEKL. The CDR3 consists of 14 residues. This chain's CDR3 is CASSGAGKADTQYF. CDR3 DNA: TGCGCCAGCAGCGGGGCGGGGAAGGCAGATACGCAGTATTTT.

The J gene is TRBJ2-7, the V gene TRBV6-2 or TRBV6-3; D unclear. V dropped 0 bases and J dropped 0 bases, with 9 bases sitting between them. This CDR3 spans 15 amino acids. Germline CDR1 is MNHEY and CDR2 is SVGEGT. In nucleotides, the CDR3 is TGTGCCAGCAGTTACTCGCAGGCCAGCTCCTACGAGCAGTACTTC. It encodes CASSYSQASSYEQYF.

The chain links TRBV5-1 to TRBJ2-3, with 12 bases identical to TRBD2. V gave up 0 bases and J gave up 4 bases; unmatched junction bases: 3. Germline CDR1 SGHRS, CDR2 YFSETQ. The CDR3 loop spans 16 amino acids. The CDR3 nucleotides read TGCGCCAGCAGCTTGGGGACTAGCGGGGTTCCAGATACGCAGTATTTT. Its translation: CASSLGTSGVPDTQYF.

This clone was picked up one time. The V and J genes are TRBV7-8 and TRBJ1-4, with D possibly matching TRBD1 (5 bases). With 1 base removed from V and 5 bases from J, the gap between germline ends came to 8 bases. Germline lookup yields CDR1 SGHVS and CDR2 FQNEAQ. This CDR3 contains 14 residues. Here the CDR3 reads CASSLGQGNEKLFF. In DNA, the CDR3 is TGTGCCAGCAGCTTAGGGCAGGGAAATGAAAAACTGTTTTTT.

This clone came up a few times. The gene calls are TRBV19 and TRBJ2-7; D is possibly TRBD1 (6 bases). The V and J ends lost 4 bases and 3 bases respectively, with 13 bases between them. The CDR3 contains 14 residues. From germline, CDR1 is LNHDA and CDR2 SQIVND (reference sequence). CDR3: CASSTTGYGYEQYF. Written as DNA, the CDR3 is TGTGCCAGTAGTACAACAGGGTACGGCTACGAGCAGTACTTC.

The chain joins TRBV11-3 to TRBJ2-3; a weak D match, TRBD2 (5 bases). In germline, CDR1 is SGHNT, CDR2 YENEEA. Trimming took off 1 base at V and 4 bases at J, with 18 bases between the two ends. The CDR3 totals 17 residues. The CDR3 loop reads CASSLGLCLAGSDTQYF. The CDR3 coding sequence is TGTGCCAGCAGCTTAGGGTTATGTCTAGCTGGCTCAGATACGCAGTATTTT.

The gene calls are TRBV5-1 and TRBJ2-7; perhaps TRBD2 as D (5 bases). Germline lookup yields CDR1 SGHRS and CDR2 YFSETQ. V was cut by 7 bases and J by 2 bases, with 16 bases left in between. The length of the CDR3 is 14 residues. CDR3 residues: CASRRAPLTYEQYF. In DNA form, the CDR3 reads TGCGCCAGCCGGCGGGCCCCCCTAACCTACGAGCAGTACTTC.

This chain joins TRBV21-1 and TRBJ2-7; the D call in the table, TRBD2, was not verified against the DNA. TRBV21-1 is a listed pseudogene. This CDR3 contains 15 residues. The CDR3 DNA reads as TGTGCCAGCAGCAAAGATAGTGAGGGAATCTACGAGCAGTACTTC. The encoded protein is CASSKDSEGIYEQYF.

This clone was observed a handful of times. The V call is TRBV6-6, the J call TRBJ1-5, with TRBD1 matching over 7 bases. The CDR3 is made up of 16 amino acids. V lost 2 bases and J lost 5; bases outside the gene matches: 9. CDR1 MNHNY and CDR2 SVGAGI come from the germline V gene (reference sequence). CDR3: CASSYQGQLSHQPQHF. The CDR3 nucleotides read TGTGCCAGCAGTTACCAGGGACAGTTATCCCATCAGCCCCAGCATTTT.

The chain has TRBV6-5 and TRBJ1-6, with 7 bases identical to TRBD1. The trim removed 0 bases at V and 9 bases at J, leaving 2 bases unmatched. This CDR3 spans 14 amino acids. The germline V gene encodes CDR1 MNHEY and CDR2 SVGAGI. The CDR3 here is CASSYSTGLSPLHF. CDR3 bases: TGTGCCAGCAGTTACTCGACAGGGCTTTCACCCCTCCACTTT.

The chain links TRBV5-1 to TRBJ2-7; D perhaps matches TRBD2 (6 bases). The CDR3 is 14 residues long. V lost 5 bases, J lost 0 bases, and 12 bases lay in between. Germline V gene data show CDR1 as SGHRS and CDR2 as YFSETQ. Written as DNA, the CDR3 is TGCGCCAGCAGGGGAGTCGGGGGCTCCTACGAGCAGTACGTC. This codes for CASRGVGGSYEQYV.

J is TRBJ2-3 and V is TRBV24-1, with TRBD2 identical over 13 bases. Losses at the gene ends were 0 bases for V and 2 bases for J; bases not matched to a gene: 1. This CDR3 is 17 amino acids long. Germline CDR1 KGHDR, CDR2 SFDVKD. This CDR3 is CATSDLGTSGATDTQYF. The CDR3 DNA follows: TGTGCCACCAGTGATTTGGGGACTAGCGGGGCCACAGATACGCAGTATTTT.